The sequence of this T cell receptor (beta chain) was determined in a study of cytomegalovirus exposure and HLA in healthy donors. The CDR3 spans 15 residues. Germline lookup yields CDR1 SGHAT and CDR2 FQNNGV. Trimming pared 4 bases from V and 11 bases from J, leaving 23 bases between. The PCR was carried out with 60 Vbeta primers and 13 Jbeta primers. Generated by immunoSEQ multiplex PCR, the TCRdb table keeps only in-frame clones and is missing some. The sample totals some 110,000 clones. The chain couples TRBV11-2 to TRBJ2-5, with D perhaps matching TRBD2 (7 bases). Sequenced sample: PBMCs. The sequence came from a man aged 30-40 years in good health and CMV-seronegative. CDR3 in amino acids: CASSSWGGASGEQYF. The CDR3 nucleotides read TGTGCCAGCAGCTCCTGGGGGGGGGCGTCTGGAGAGCAGTACTTC.